This is a list of T cell receptor beta chains from one sample in a study of blood T cell repertoires in COVID-19. TCRdb's copy holds only in-frame clones and misses some; the assay was immunoSEQ multiplex PCR. Of over 150,000 clones listed, about 90% are singletons. Material for sequencing was peripheral blood. All receptors derive from a man between 45 and 60 years old with acute or convalescent COVID-19. The CDR3 runs from the conserved cysteine through the conserved F or W. The D gene is left open where the match is weak. Clone size, where shown, is once, few, many, or a class for clones that have expanded.

TRBV7-9	13	.	TRBJ1-1	.	CASSLSGDLSAFF	TGTGCCAGCAGCTTAAGTGGAGACTTGAGTGCTTTCTTT
TRBV6-1	15	.	TRBJ1-2	.	CASSEGPGLNYGYTF	TGTGCCAGCAGTGAAGGGCCTGGGCTCAACTATGGCTACACCTTC
TRBV5-1	14	.	TRBJ1-2	.	CASSTEGGAYGYTF	TGCGCCAGCAGCACCGAGGGAGGGGCGTATGGCTACACCTTC
TRBV5-3	17	.	TRBJ1-5	TRBD1	CARSSGDRTYSNQPQHF	TGTGCCAGAAGCTCGGGGGACAGAACATATAGCAATCAGCCCCAGCATTTT
TRBV9	18	.	TRBJ2-3	TRBD2	CASSVGLGGGGATDTQYF	TGTGCCAGCAGCGTAGGTTTGGGCGGCGGGGGGGCCACAGATACGCAGTATTTT
TRBV5-4	17	.	TRBJ2-5	TRBD2	CASSWGGLAGGSKTQYF	TGTGCCAGCAGCTGGGGGGGACTAGCGGGAGGGTCCAAGACCCAGTACTTC
TRBV4-1	17	.	TRBJ1-5	.	CASSQEPSWGVNQPQHF	TGCGCCAGCAGCCAAGAGCCTTCCTGGGGGGTCAATCAGCCCCAGCATTTT
TRBV6-2/TRBV6-3	15	.	TRBJ1-5	.	CASSYGTWRDQPQHF	TGTGCCAGCAGTTACGGGACCTGGAGGGATCAGCCCCAGCATTTT
TRBV9	12	.	TRBJ1-2	.	CASSQAGYGYTF	TGTGCCAGCAGCCAGGCAGGGTACGGCTACACCTTC
TRBV6-2/TRBV6-3	15	.	TRBJ1-5	TRBD1	CASSYEDRGNQPQHF	TGTGCCAGCAGTTATGAGGACAGGGGCAATCAGCCCCAGCATTTT
TRBV11-2	13	.	TRBJ2-5	TRBD1	CASSQTGVETQYF	TGTGCCAGCAGCCAGACAGGGGTGGAGACCCAGTACTTC
TRBV2	16	.	TRBJ2-5	TRBD2	CASSDPAGGVEETQYF	TGTGCCAGCAGTGACCCAGCGGGAGGTGTAGAAGAGACCCAGTACTTC
TRBV28	13	.	TRBJ2-2	TRBD2	CASEREMPGELFF	TGTGCCAGCGAGCGGGAGATGCCCGGGGAGCTGTTTTTT
TRBV5-4	15	.	TRBJ1-1	.	CASSFLGRVNTEAFF	TGTGCCAGCAGCTTCCTCGGCAGGGTGAACACTGAAGCTTTCTTT
TRBV7-9	14	.	TRBJ2-1	.	CASGERSSYNEQFF	TGTGCCAGCGGTGAGAGGAGCTCCTACAATGAGCAGTTCTTC
TRBV28	14	.	TRBJ1-1	.	CASRAQAPNTEAFF	TGTGCCAGCAGGGCACAGGCGCCGAACACTGAAGCTTTCTTT
TRBV4-3	17	.	TRBJ1-1	.	CASSQDSQGIMNTEAFF	TGCGCCAGCAGCCAAGATTCGCAGGGGATTATGAACACTGAAGCTTTCTTT
TRBV28	13	.	TRBJ1-1	.	CASRRTARAEAFF	TGTGCCAGCCGGCGGACGGCCAGGGCTGAAGCTTTCTTT
TRBV7-9	14	.	TRBJ1-2	.	CASSFKSANYGYTF	TGTGCCAGCAGCTTTAAGAGCGCTAACTATGGCTACACCTTC
TRBV7-2	14	.	TRBJ2-2	.	CASSIQGLAGELFF	TGTGCCAGCAGCATACAGGGCCTCGCCGGGGAGCTGTTTTTT
TRBV7-9	17	.	TRBJ1-6	.	CASSSTRGGASNSPLHF	TGTGCCAGCAGCTCAACGCGCGGGGGCGCGTCGAATTCACCCCTCCACTTT
TRBV21-1	19	.	TRBJ1-2	.	CASSKSGTLLEAANYGYTF	TGTGCCAGCAGCAAATCTGGAACCTTGTTGGAGGCTGCTAACTATGGCTACACCTTC
TRBV18	15	.	TRBJ2-2	.	CASHDRAANTGELFF	TGTGCCAGCCACGACCGAGCGGCGAACACCGGGGAGCTGTTTTTT
TRBV25-1	15	.	TRBJ2-6	.	CASSEYVAGANVLTF	TGTGCCAGCAGTGAATATGTAGCTGGGGCCAACGTCCTGACTTTC
TRBV27	14	.	TRBJ1-1	.	CASSVRGMNTEAFF	TGTGCCAGCAGTGTCAGGGGCATGAACACTGAAGCTTTCTTT
TRBV15	15	.	TRBJ1-4	.	CATSDTGWANEKLFF	TGTGCCACCAGCGATACAGGGTGGGCTAATGAAAAACTGTTTTTT
TRBV29-1	14	.	TRBJ2-3	.	CSVASQPSTDTQYF	TGCAGCGTTGCTTCACAGCCGAGCACAGATACGCAGTATTTT
TRBV27	13	.	TRBJ2-2	.	CASRITGIGELFF	TGTGCCAGCAGGATAACAGGGATCGGGGAGCTGTTTTTT
TRBV9	14	once	TRBJ2-7	TRBD1	CASSAGTEYYEQYF	TGTGCCAGCAGCGCCGGGACAGAGTACTACGAGCAGTACTTC